This TCR beta chain was recovered during a study of T cell responses to AZD1222 COVID-19 vaccine. Study in general: Whether given at about 4 or about 12 weeks, second doses were pooled.

Study-wide results and caveats: Of spike-specific TCRs, nearly half reportedly target regions left unmutated in variants.

About this clone: Its target is not known.

This table comes from immunoSEQ multiplex PCR, and its TCRdb copy is limited to in-frame clones, with some not included. The sample has about 100,000 clones, about 87% seen once. The sequence was obtained from an adult in good health. The sample in question was peripheral blood, obtained on day 0 of AZD1222 vaccination.

The CDR3: CASSLSVANTEAFF. The CDR3, as DNA: TGTGCCAGCAGTTTATCTGTCGCGAACACTGAAGCTTTCTTT. The chain combines TRBV27 with TRBJ1-1; D is uncertain. The CDR3 extends over 14 amino acids. V lost 0 bases to trimming and J lost 1 base, with 6 bases between them. Germline CDR1 and CDR2: MNHEY and SMNVEV (reference sequence).